This T cell receptor beta chain was documented in a study of blood T cell repertoires in COVID-19. Background on the study: The United States, Italy and Spain were the sources of the acute and convalescent COVID-19 samples. PBMCs, B-cell-depleted T cells, or T cells were the source of the cDNA or gDNA that made up the material.

Germline CDR1 reads KGHSH; CDR2 reads LQKENI. There are 14 residues in the CDR3. Trimming at V came to 5 bases and at J to 1 base, leaving 3 bases not matched to a gene. Followed over time, Seattle patients had been enrolled while infection was active. Original methodology: Estimated nucleated cell counts came from reference gene primer amplification. Clones were sequenced by immunoSEQ multiplex PCR, and TCRdb holds only the in-frame ones, with some missing. V and J calls and clone size come straight from that table; D and trimming were deduced from the DNA. Among under 200,000 clones, about four fifths were seen once, and the ten largest hold nearly 6%.

The sample consisted of peripheral blood. This receptor was obtained from a woman aged 35 to 49 with COVID-19, enrolled during active disease. The chain has TRBV18 and TRBJ1-1; 8 nucleotides agree with TRBD1. CDR3 in amino acids: CASSTTGGNTEAFF. In nucleotides, the CDR3 is TGTGCCAGCTCAACAACAGGGGGGAACACTGAAGCTTTCTTT.